Listed here is a single T cell receptor (beta chain). Its specificity is not known. The sample belongs to a study of OX40 agonist ivuxolimab in advanced cancers. Study context: Given to patients was ivuxolimab, an agonistic anti-OX40 (CD134) antibody. Prior anti-PD-1, anti-PD-L1 or anti-CTLA-4 therapy was allowed; 35% to 40% had some.

CDR3 length equals 16 residues. V lost 4 bases and J lost 7, with 19 bases in between. Germline V gives CDR1 MNHNY, CDR2 SVGAGI (reference sequence). The study's findings and limits: Low normalized T-cell clonal expansion was additionally recorded for some nonresponders. The study observed clonal expansion of CD4+ and CD8+ blood T cells by week 6 at 0.1 to 3.0 mg/kg.

Measured with immunoSEQ multiplex PCR; TCRdb has only the in-frame clones, and not every one. The table includes 98,000 or so clones, 75% to 90% detected once. This clonotype originated in an adult with an advanced solid tumor such as melanoma, head and neck, liver or kidney cancer. The specimen was CD4+ or CD8+ T cells sorted from blood, collected in a trial of the OX40 agonist ivuxolimab. The genes are TRBV6-6 and TRBJ2-2; D may match TRBD1 or TRBD2 (5 bases each). The CDR3 bases are TGTGCCAGCAGTTTTCCGGGGCCGGGCAATATCGGGGAGCTGTTTTTT. This encodes CASSFPGPGNIGELFF.